This T cell receptor beta chain was retrieved from a study of CD8 T cells in Susac syndrome. When the RNA was reverse transcribed, random hexamers were used with an input of 0.5 to 1 ug. From the immunoSEQ multiplex PCR reads, TCRdb called clonotypes with MiXCR, one entry per CDR3 protein. The sample contains about 210,000 distinct CDR3 sequences, around 93% of which appear only once. Sequenced: CD4+ T cells from PBMCs. The sequence came from a human donor with Susac syndrome.

This chain's CDR3 is CSAPTSGGDNEQFF. Here the CDR3 DNA reads TGCAGTGCTCCAACTAGCGGGGGGGACAATGAGCAGTTCTTC. The genes are TRBV20-1 and TRBJ2-1, with 13 bases matching TRBD2. The V and J ends lost 5 bases and 5 bases, in that order; junction bases with no gene match: 3. CDR1 and CDR2 from the germline V gene are DFQATT and SNEGSKA (reference sequence). This CDR3 comprises 14 residues.